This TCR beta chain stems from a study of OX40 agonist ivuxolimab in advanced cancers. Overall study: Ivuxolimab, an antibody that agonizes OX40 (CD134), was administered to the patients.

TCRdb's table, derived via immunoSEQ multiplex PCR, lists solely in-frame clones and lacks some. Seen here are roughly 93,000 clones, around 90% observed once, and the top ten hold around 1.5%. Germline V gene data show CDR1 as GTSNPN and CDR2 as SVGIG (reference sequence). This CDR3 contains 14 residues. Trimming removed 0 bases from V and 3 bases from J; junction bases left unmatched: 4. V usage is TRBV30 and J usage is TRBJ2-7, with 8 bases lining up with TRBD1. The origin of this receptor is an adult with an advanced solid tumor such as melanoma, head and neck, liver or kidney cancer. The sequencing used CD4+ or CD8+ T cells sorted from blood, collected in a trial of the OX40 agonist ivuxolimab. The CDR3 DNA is TGTGCCTGGAGTGTTGGTGGGACAGGCTACGAGCAGTACTTC. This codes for CAWSVGGTGYEQYF.